The present TCR beta chain was sequenced within a study of shared clonotypes between healthy human individuals (dated by TCRdb to about 2020). Broadly, across the study: Three men and a couple of women, aged 18 to 49 years, made up the cohort. Between about 0.9 and 8.9 billion PBMCs per donor were obtained by leukapheresis. For each donor, CD4 naive and CD4 memory were each given three plates, CD8 naive was given two plates, and CD8 memory was given one plate. To estimate repertoire size and how much clonotypes are shared between individuals, the study performed deep sequencing of blood TCR repertoires from roughly five healthy adults. To increase sequencing depth and limit assay-specific biases, different laboratories used diverse techniques to prepare libraries and sequence TCR repertoires.

Healthy HIV-negative adults with no recently reported acute infections or vaccinations were included as donors. Every donor was a Caucasian adult living in Nashville, Tennessee, USA. CD4+ T cells were enriched by magnetic negative selection; naive cells were then positively selected on CD45RA, and the negative fraction formed the memory subset. Blood was collected by leukapheresis, and PBMCs were isolated by Ficoll-Histopaque density gradient centrifugation and then cryopreserved in liquid nitrogen vapor phase. Purity and quantity of every magnetically sorted T cell population were checked by analytical flow cytometry. Genomic DNA was isolated from each sorted fraction and quantified by UV absorbance on a Nanodrop 2000c. Using the deep immunoSEQ assay, multiplex PCR amplified TCR CDR3 regions from genomic DNA. Genomic DNA extracted from each cell subset was distributed evenly over all wells of several immunoSEQ 96-well plates, and each plate served as one replicate. For sorted subsets, each replicate PCR was loaded with about 0.2 ug genomic DNA, equivalent to 25,000 to 35,000 T cell genomes. Purified libraries were measured with a Qubit 3.0 fluorometer, size-checked on a Bioanalyzer 2100, and measured again with the KAPA Library Quantification kit. A separate single-read 150-cycle Illumina NextSeq 550 flow cell was used to sequence each immunoSEQ 96-well plate. The authors' analysis ran thus. Because the immunoSEQ output included only junctional sequences and no quality scores, the filtering could not be the same as the filtering used for full-length reads. To assign V/J genes and CDR3, sequences were annotated using PyIR, a Python wrapper for IgBLAST v1.9, with IMGT germline references. Reads were filtered out if the reads had weak V/J assignments (E-value above 1e-6), no CDR3, stop codons, out-of-frame junctions, or ambiguous translated residues. V3J clonotypes were defined as sequences sharing the same inferred V gene, J gene, and CDR3 amino acid sequence. Percentage overlap between repertoires was calculated by dividing the number of shared unique clonotypes by the size of the smaller repertoire. RTK rarefaction, the Chao1 estimator, and Recon v2.1 estimates of unobserved clonotypes were used to assess repertoire richness. For all TCRbeta clonotypes obtained by the gDNA method from a few donors, generation probabilities were computed with OLGA. TCRdb limited this immuneACCESS table to in-frame rearrangements with V and J called. A share of clones is missing; checked studies link under half to unresolved V genes, and the rest is unexplained. V, J and clone size derive from that table, while D and trimming were established from the DNA sequence. The sample table shows roughly 1,500,000 clones, and 98% are seen once. The ten largest clones represent approximately 0.44% of the sample.

This clone was seen only once. The antigen it binds to is not known. No base-level quality is on record; no much larger clone is a single base apart. Results the study describes overall, beyond this receptor: Clonotypes shared by all four sorted-subset donors showed higher generation probabilities than non-shared clonotypes. Larger estimated clonotype richness was generally found for naive subsets than for memory subsets. Because the study included only a small number of donors, the genetic and exposure-history diversity represented was limited. Incomplete sequencing was indicated by rarefaction of sorted-subset datasets, despite the large sequencing depth. Approximately 5% of naive CD4, around 3.6% of naive CD8, 2.3% of memory CD4, and approximately 0.39% of memory CD8 clonotypes were shared across a few donors. Sampling was limited to blood, and TCR repertoires in tissue likely differ from TCR repertoires in blood. Pairwise subsampling indicated that sequencing depth was expected to affect the degree of clonotype sharing among donors.

What was sequenced was naive CD4+ T cells sorted from blood. The label giving this sample's cell subset or site can be read as: CD45RA+ positively selected. This clonotype was obtained from a man aged 30 to 39 in good health.

The CDR3 in this case is CASSPIPGQSLTGELFF. The sequenced DNA is TGTGCCAGCAGTCCTATACCGGGACAGTCTTTAACCGGGGAGCTGTTTTTT. The V gene is TRBV16 and the J gene is TRBJ2-2, with TRBD1 identical over 7 junction bases. CDR1 and CDR2 are read off the germline V gene as KGHSY and FQNENV. V trim: 6 bases; J trim: 5 bases; unmatched bases: 15. The CDR3 has 17 amino acids, counting the end cysteine and phenylalanine. The read is trimmed to its CDR3 DNA, 51 bases read in frame from base 1.